This T cell receptor (beta chain) originates from a study of T cell repertoires in cytomegalovirus infection. About the study: Public TCR beta signature analysis indicated the presence of both CMV infection and matching HLA type. Whole-study results and caveats: The ex vivo response showed dominance by HLA-C-restricted CMV-specific TCR beta clonotypes.

Of note for this clonotype: The antigen is not known.

V was shortened by 3 bases and J by 6 bases, with 12 bases between the two germline ends. CDR1 MNHEY and CDR2 SMNVEV come from the germline V gene (reference sequence). The CDR3 is made up of 14 amino acids. Using its own MiXCR run on the reads, TCRdb lists one record per CDR3 protein. The data contain about 490,000 distinct CDR3 sequences, approximately 15% of them singletons. The specimen was CD8+ T cells from PBMCs. The TCR was taken from a human donor in good health (CMV status not recorded). Some clones in this sample may be carry-over from other donors' samples. J is TRBJ2-1 and V is TRBV27, with D unresolved. The CDR3 protein is CASSLGLVGNEQFF. Written as DNA, the CDR3 is TGTGCCAGCAGTTTGGGCCTTGTAGGCAATGAGCAGTTCTTC.